The 31 T cell receptor beta chains in this list originate from one sample, sequenced in a study of blood T cells in healthy people across ages. The authors ran a second PCR of roughly 7 to 11 cycles using a sample-barcoded 5' primer and a J-beta primer mix. TCRdb recomputed calls from the 5' RACE reads with MiXCR, one row per CDR3 protein. The repertoire holds 1,100,000 or so distinct CDR3 sequences, with over 35% as singletons. Sequenced: blood. All receptors come from a woman aged 55 to 70 in good health.

The rearrangement uses TRBV20-1 and TRBJ1-4, with D hard to call. V gave up 0 bases and J gave up 8 bases, with 16 bases separating them. The V gene's germline CDR1 is DFQATT and CDR2 SNEGSKA (reference sequence). The CDR3 sequence is 15 residues long. The CDR3 loop is CSARDLTSSGEKLFF. In nucleotides, the CDR3 is TGCAGTGCTAGAGACCTGACCTCCTCGGGCGAAAAACTGTTTTTT.

V usage is TRBV29-1 and J usage is TRBJ2-1; 7 nucleotides match TRBD2. Germline assignment: CDR1 SQVTM and CDR2 ANQGSEA. This CDR3 region has 14 residues. Germline trimming cut 4 bases from V and 7 bases from J; bases unmatched to any gene: 10. In nucleotides, the CDR3 is TGCAGCGTTGGGGGACTATTAGTGGCGAATGAGCAGTTCTTC. Protein sequence: CSVGGLLVANEQFF.

Comment on this clonotype: One junction end disagrees with the germline gene, perhaps due to a read error. CDR3 nucleotides: TGTGCCGCCAGCACGAGGTTGGTGGGACTAGAGGGCGAGCAGTACTTC. It translates to CAASTRLVGLEGEQYF. J is TRBJ2-4 and V is TRBV15; 8 nucleotides match TRBD2. The assigned J gene may be wrong: the sequence end matches TRBJ2-7 better. Germline lookup yields CDR1 LNHNV and CDR2 YYDKDF (reference sequence). The CDR3 is made up of 16 amino acids.

The CDR3: CASSFLQGTTDTQYF. Here the CDR3 DNA reads TGTGCCAGCAGCTTTCTACAGGGAACGACAGATACGCAGTATTTT. This chain uses TRBV5-6 with TRBJ2-3; weak D call: TRBD1 (6 bases). CDR1 is SGHDT and CDR2 is YYEEEE in the germline V gene. This CDR3 region has 15 residues. V lost 2 bases and J 3 bases, leaving 13 bases between the germline ends.

This chain connects TRBV7-2 to TRBJ1-1, with D hard to call. In germline, CDR1 is SGHTA, CDR2 FQGNSA. The ends were cut back, 5 bases at V and 2 bases at J, with 15 bases in the middle. This CDR3 contains 15 residues. The CDR3 nucleotides are TGTGCCAGCAGCCCCTCCTTAGTGGGAAACACTGAAGCTTTCTTT. Translated: CASSPSLVGNTEAFF.

V usage is TRBV5-1 and J usage is TRBJ1-5; D unclear. V was shortened by 0 bases and J by 6 bases, with 7 bases between the two germline ends. Per germline, CDR1 SGHRS and CDR2 YFSETQ. The CDR3 loop spans 13 amino acids. CDR3 DNA: TGCGCCAGCAGCTTGGAAGGGAGTCAGCCCCAGCATTTT. Its translation: CASSLEGSQPQHF.

The chain employs TRBV20-1 and TRBJ2-4, with a possible D match to TRBD2 (8 bases). With 6 bases removed from V and 13 bases from J, the gap between germline ends came to 28 bases. Germline V CDR1 and CDR2: DFQATT, SNEGSKA (reference sequence). The CDR3 is 15 amino acids. The CDR3 loop reads CSAGGGTVSLGEQYF. As DNA, the CDR3 is TGCAGTGCCGGCGGGGGGACAGTTTCCCTAGGTGAGCAGTACTTC.

The chain carries TRBV5-1 and TRBJ2-7, with 7 bases identical to TRBD2. The junction had 5 bases not matched to a gene; V was cut back by 0 bases and J by 2 bases. Germline V lookup: CDR1 SGHRS, CDR2 YFSETQ. CDR3 length: 15 amino acids. The CDR3 spells CASSLVPSGAYEQYF. The CDR3 coding sequence is TGCGCCAGCAGCTTGGTACCTAGCGGAGCCTACGAGCAGTACTTC.

This clonotype appeared many times. The chain carries TRBV4-1 and TRBJ2-5, with 11 bases matching TRBD2. Germline V gene sequence: CDR1 MGHRA, CDR2 YSYEKL. The CDR3 consists of 19 residues. V lost 0 bases and J lost 5; bases outside the gene matches: 14. CDR3 sequence reads: CASSQERLGSGRAGETQYF. In DNA form, the CDR3 reads TGCGCCAGCAGCCAAGAGAGGTTAGGTAGCGGGAGGGCCGGGGAGACCCAGTACTTC.

The chain carries TRBV4-1 and TRBJ1-2, with D maybe TRBD1 (5 bases). From germline, CDR1 is MGHRA and CDR2 YSYEKL. The germline V and J ends were trimmed by 1 base and 2 bases, with 11 bases remaining between them. The CDR3 spans 15 residues. CDR3 coding DNA: TGCGCCAGCAGCCAAGCAGGGAGAACAAACTATGGCTACACCTTC. Translation: CASSQAGRTNYGYTF.

The gene calls are TRBV6-1 and TRBJ1-2; D possibly corresponds to TRBD1 (5 bases). CDR1 is MNHNS and CDR2 is SASEGT in the germline V gene. V was cut by 6 bases and J by 4 bases, with 15 bases left in between. The CDR3 has 14 amino acids. The CDR3 DNA sequence: TGTGCCAGCAGCCGAGGGGTTACTTCCTATGGCTACACCTTC. This codes for CASSRGVTSYGYTF.

The table lists this clonotype with a few counts. The V and J genes are TRBV12-3 or TRBV12-4 and TRBJ2-3; D call uncertain. The CDR3 totals 14 residues. The germline V and J ends were trimmed by 2 bases and 2 bases, with 8 bases remaining between them. The chain's CDR3 is CASSLLLYTDTQYF. The CDR3 DNA reads as TGTGCCAGCAGTTTATTGCTGTACACAGATACGCAGTATTTT.

The V and J genes are TRBV2 and TRBJ1-2, with 9 positions matching TRBD1. This CDR3 has 14 amino acids. The V gene's germline CDR1 is SNHLY and CDR2 FYNNEI. Trimming at V came to 0 bases and at J to 7 bases, leaving 3 bases not matched to a gene. The CDR3 bases are TGTGCCAGCAGTGAAGCGGGGACAGGGTGTGGCTACACCTTC. Translation gives CASSEAGTGCGYTF.

This clonotype appeared a few times. The V call is TRBV20-1, the J call TRBJ2-3; 12 nucleotides line up with TRBD2. With V trimmed by 3 bases and J by 3 bases, 4 bases remained unmatched. The germline CDR1 and CDR2 sequences are DFQATT and SNEGSKA (reference sequence). This CDR3 has 15 residues. Here the CDR3 reads CSASRLAGVTDTQYF. CDR3 sequence (DNA): TGCAGTGCTAGCCGACTAGCGGGAGTTACAGATACGCAGTATTTT.

This sequence joins TRBV25-1 and TRBJ2-2; D may be TRBD2 (5 bases). CDR1 is MGHDK, CDR2 SYGVNS, per germline. V dropped 3 bases and J dropped 2 bases, with 10 bases sitting between them. The CDR3 runs 15 residues. CDR3 DNA: TGTGCCAGCAGTGAGTCTCGGGGAAACACCGGGGAGCTGTTTTTT. Protein product: CASSESRGNTGELFF. Full variable domain (remainder filled in from reference TRBV25-1 and TRBJ2-2): EADIYQTPRYLVIGTGKKITLECSQTMGHDKMYWYQQDPGMELHLIHYSYGVNSTEKGDLSSESTVSRIRTEHFPLTLESARPSHTSQYLCASSESRGNTGELFFGEGSRLTVL.

The J gene is TRBJ2-1, the V gene TRBV12-3 or TRBV12-4, with a possible D match to TRBD2 (6 bases). The V and J ends lost 2 bases and 6 bases respectively, with 11 bases between them. This CDR3 is 14 amino acids long. CDR3 sequence: CASSLRERGNEQFF. The CDR3 DNA sequence: TGTGCCAGCAGTTTACGGGAGCGCGGCAATGAGCAGTTCTTC.

This chain joins TRBV7-8 and TRBJ1-5; D gene uncertain. In germline, CDR1 is SGHVS, CDR2 FQNEAQ. Trimming left V 7 bases short and J 1 base short, with 14 bases between. The CDR3 is 15 amino acids. CDR3 loop: CASTIGILSNQPQHF. The CDR3 DNA reads as TGTGCCAGCACCATCGGCATACTCAGCAATCAGCCCCAGCATTTT.

This sequence joins TRBV15 and TRBJ2-4; 7 bases are a match to TRBD1. There are 16 residues in the CDR3. CDR1 and CDR2 from the germline V gene are LNHNV and YYDKDF (reference sequence). V was clipped by 3 bases and J by 0 bases; unmatched bases: 5. The DNA for the CDR3 is TGTGCCACCAGCAGCCGGGACAGAATAGCCAAAAACATTCAGTACTTC. Its translation is CATSSRDRIAKNIQYF.

V usage is TRBV4-3 and J usage is TRBJ2-3, with TRBD1 matching over 11 bases. The V segment lost 1 base and the J segment 4 bases; nucleotides outside the gene matches: 7. CDR1 LGHNA and CDR2 YSLEER come from the germline V gene. The CDR3 is 17 residues long. CDR3 protein: CASSQVLRTGGADTQYF. In DNA, the CDR3 is TGCGCCAGCAGCCAAGTTCTTCGGACAGGGGGCGCAGATACGCAGTATTTT.

This clonotype has just a few counts. The chain employs TRBV7-9 and TRBJ2-3; 7 bases align to TRBD2. Germline trimming cut 5 bases from V and 2 bases from J; bases unmatched to any gene: 7. The CDR3 is 15 amino acids. Germline V gives CDR1 SEHNR, CDR2 FQNEAQ (reference sequence). The DNA of the CDR3 is TGTGCCAGCAGCAAGACTAGCAGTTTCACAGATACGCAGTATTTT. This translates into CASSKTSSFTDTQYF.

The J gene is TRBJ2-3, the V gene TRBV6-5, with D perhaps TRBD1 (6 bases). This CDR3 is 13 amino acids long. Trimming took off 7 bases at V and 3 bases at J, with 11 bases between the two ends. Germline lookup yields CDR1 MNHEY and CDR2 SVGAGI. The CDR3 bases are TGTGCCAGCAAGCACAGGGATACAGATACGCAGTATTTT. It is translated as CASKHRDTDTQYF.

The gene calls are TRBV14 and TRBJ2-1; D possibly corresponds to TRBD2 (6 bases). The CDR3 has 16 residues. The germline V gene has CDR1 SGHDN and CDR2 FVKESK. Trimming took off 4 bases at V and 4 bases at J, with 17 bases between the two ends. The CDR3 DNA reads as TGTGCCAGCAGCCCATTCGGCGCGGGGCTTTACAATGAGCAGTTCTTC. The encoded protein is CASSPFGAGLYNEQFF.

This clonotype has only a few counts. The gene calls are TRBV5-1 and TRBJ2-7, with D maybe TRBD1 (5 bases). Trimming shortened V by 0 bases and J by 2 bases, and 9 bases separated the two germline ends. Germline V gene sequence: CDR1 SGHRS, CDR2 YFSETQ. The CDR3 extends over 14 amino acids. CDR3 bases: TGCGCCAGCAGCTTGGACCTGGACACCTACGAGCAGTACTTC. Translated, it gives CASSLDLDTYEQYF.

The chain recombines TRBV3-1 with TRBJ2-7; D possibly corresponds to TRBD1 (6 bases). CDR1 is LGHDT, CDR2 YNNKEL, per germline (reference sequence). The CDR3 consists of 15 residues. Trimming cost V 4 bases and J 3 bases, with 16 bases left between them. The CDR3 DNA reads TGTGCCAGCAGCCCAGCAACCGGGACATTCTACGAGCAGTACTTC. This sequence encodes CASSPATGTFYEQYF.

This clonotype turned up a few times. The V gene is TRBV3-1, the J gene TRBJ2-5; 9 nucleotides align to TRBD1. This CDR3 has 15 residues. J lost 3 bases, V lost 6 bases, and 8 bases had no gene match. The germline V gene has CDR1 LGHDT and CDR2 YNNKEL (reference sequence). In nucleotides, the CDR3 is TGTGCCAGCAGAATCTCCGGGACAGGGAAAGAGACCCAGTACTTC. As protein: CASRISGTGKETQYF.

On this clonotype: Relative to the germline gene, one junction end is altered; a read error may explain this. The CDR3 DNA is TGTGCCACCAGACAGGGAGGAACCTACGAGCGGTACTTC. Residues: CATRQGGTYERYF. The V call is TRBV12-3 or TRBV12-4, the J call TRBJ2-7; D may be TRBD1 (7 bases). This CDR3 has 13 residues.

This CDR3 is CASKGQMNTEAFF. The CDR3 coding sequence is TGTGCCAGCAAGGGACAGATGAACACTGAAGCTTTCTTT. This chain uses TRBV12-3 or TRBV12-4 with TRBJ1-1, with TRBD1 matching 7 bases. The CDR3 contains 13 residues. The V segment lost 7 bases and the J segment 0 bases; nucleotides outside the gene matches: 2.

The chain combines TRBV7-8 with TRBJ2-5; TRBD2 aligns across 10 bases. The J call may be incorrect, as the DNA end agrees better with TRBJ2-1. The CDR3 is 16 amino acids. Per germline, CDR1 SGHVS and CDR2 FQNEAQ. The CDR3 coding sequence is TGTGCCAGCAGCTCCCGACTAGCGGGTAACCAAGAGACCCAGTTCTTC. Translating it yields CASSSRLAGNQETQFF.

V gene TRBV6-2 or TRBV6-3 combines with J gene TRBJ2-1; D assignment may be TRBD1 or TRBD2 (5 bases each). Judging by the DNA end, TRBJ2-7 fits better; the J call may be wrong. This CDR3 comprises 16 residues. Per the germline V gene, CDR1 is MNHEY and CDR2 is SVGEGT. The CDR3 nucleotides read TGTGCCAGCAGCCCCGCGAAGGGGAGCTCCTACAATGAGCAGTACTTC. The encoded protein is CASSPAKGSSYNEQYF.

The chain is built from TRBV11-1 and TRBJ1-6; 9 bases are a match to TRBD1. This CDR3 spans 15 amino acids. CDR1 is SGHAT, CDR2 FQDESV, per germline (reference sequence). V lost 5 bases, J lost 10 bases, and 9 bases stayed unmatched. CDR3 sequence reads: CASSRTGGGWSPLHF. DNA of the CDR3: TGTGCCAGCAGCCGCACAGGGGGCGGATGGTCACCCCTCCACTTT. The full variable domain, with the rest looked up from reference TRBV11-1 and TRBJ1-6, is EAEVAQSPRYKITEKSQAVAFWCDPISGHATLYWYRQILGQGPELLVQFQDESVVDDSQLPKDRFSAERLKGVDSTLKIQPAELGDSAMYLCASSRTGGGWSPLHFGNGTRLTVT.

V is TRBV18 and J is TRBJ2-7; 7 nucleotides match TRBD1. The CDR3 length is 14 residues. Looked up from germline, CDR1 is KGHSH and CDR2 is LQKENI. The J segment lost 5 bases and the V segment lost 3 bases, leaving 7 bases of the junction unmatched. The CDR3 region is CASSPRTGLDEQYF. CDR3 bases: TGTGCCAGCTCACCCCGGACAGGTTTAGACGAGCAGTACTTC.